These 14 T cell receptor beta chains were all obtained from the same sample, sequenced in a study of CD8 T cells in Susac syndrome. Random hexamers were used to reverse transcribe the RNA input (about 0.45 to 1 ug). TCRdb reprocessed the immunoSEQ multiplex PCR reads via MiXCR and lists one record per CDR3 protein. The repertoire holds hundreds of thousands of distinct CDR3 sequences, with 75% to 85% as singletons. The material sequenced was CD8+ T cells from PBMCs. The receptor source for this set is a human donor with multiple sclerosis.

The CDR3 DNA follows: TGTGCCAGTAGTGCACCAACGGGCAGCGCCTACGAGCAGTACTTC. Amino acid sequence: CASSAPTGSAYEQYF. The chain is built from TRBV19 and TRBJ2-7; no clear D. This CDR3 has 15 amino acids. In germline, CDR1 is LNHDA, CDR2 SQIVND (reference sequence). Trimming stripped 5 bases from V and 2 bases from J, with 16 bases between.

This chain joins TRBV28 and TRBJ2-7; 11 positions match TRBD1. This CDR3 comprises 18 residues. The V gene end was trimmed by 3 bases and the J gene end by 0 bases; junction bases not matched to a gene: 10. In germline, CDR1 is MDHEN, CDR2 SYDVKM. CDR3 in amino acids: CASSFSRTGGFFSYEQYF. The CDR3 DNA reads as TGTGCCAGCAGTTTTTCAAGGACAGGGGGCTTTTTCTCCTACGAGCAGTACTTC.

The rearrangement uses TRBV9 and TRBJ2-5; D is undetermined. Germline V gives CDR1 SGDLS, CDR2 YYNGEE. The CDR3 consists of 16 residues. Trimming took 1 base from V and 5 from J, leaving 18 bases between them. CDR3: CASSVSRVAVDETQYF. Written as DNA, the CDR3 is TGTGCCAGCAGCGTATCTCGCGTCGCGGTGGACGAGACCCAGTACTTC.

DNA of the CDR3: TGTGCCAGCAGGGGAATCGGCCGGCTAGGCACCATATATTTT. Its protein product is CASRGIGRLGTIYF. The chain carries TRBV2 and TRBJ1-3; D is uncertain. The germline CDR1 and CDR2 sequences are SNHLY and FYNNEI. The CDR3 runs 14 residues. V was pared by 6 bases and J by 9 bases, with 18 bases between.

The V and J genes are TRBV6-5 and TRBJ2-3; D is perhaps TRBD2 (6 bases). CDR3 size: 14 residues. Per germline, CDR1 MNHEY and CDR2 SVGAGI. V was shortened by 5 bases and J by 4 bases, with 13 bases between the two germline ends. The CDR3 is CASSQMGGPDTQYF. DNA for the CDR3: TGTGCCAGCAGTCAGATGGGAGGCCCAGATACGCAGTATTTT.

The gene calls are TRBV4-3 and TRBJ1-2; D might be TRBD1 (5 bases). CDR3 size: 14 residues. With 0 bases removed from V and 4 bases from J, the gap between germline ends came to 9 bases. Germline loops: CDR1 LGHNA, CDR2 YSLEER. CDR3 protein: CASSQDTGSYGYTF. The CDR3 bases are TGCGCCAGCAGCCAAGATACAGGTAGCTATGGCTACACCTTC.

The V call is TRBV28, the J call TRBJ1-2; D gene unclear. CDR3 size: 15 residues. V shed 7 bases and J shed 6 bases, with 21 bases lying between them. Per germline, CDR1 MDHEN and CDR2 SYDVKM. The CDR3 loop reads CASTRLQEGTDGYTF. The CDR3 DNA follows: TGTGCCAGCACCCGCCTGCAGGAGGGTACCGATGGCTACACCTTC.

V gene TRBV4-1 combines with J gene TRBJ2-7; the match to TRBD1 covers 9 bases. Trimming at V came to 6 bases and at J to 5 bases, leaving 5 bases not matched to a gene. The length of the CDR3 is 13 residues. Looked up from germline, CDR1 is MGHRA and CDR2 is YSYEKL. DNA of the CDR3: TGCGCCAGCAGTCAGGACAGGGGAGACGAGCAGTACTTC. Translating gives CASSQDRGDEQYF.

This chain uses TRBV11-2 with TRBJ2-3; D uncertain. This CDR3 comprises 11 residues. V gave up 5 bases and J gave up 4 bases, with 4 bases separating them. The germline gives CDR1 SGHAT, CDR2 FQNNGV. The CDR3 here is CASSPSDTQYF. As DNA, the CDR3 is TGTGCCAGCAGCCCCTCAGATACGCAGTATTTT.

V and J are TRBV7-2 and TRBJ2-1, with 11 bases aligning to TRBD2. V trimming: 1 base; J trimming: 8 bases; junction bases outside the gene matches: 7. Germline V CDR1 and CDR2: SGHTA, FQGNSA. This CDR3 contains 16 residues. CDR3 in DNA: TGTGCCAGCAGCTTAGGACTAGCGGGGCCCTTGGATGAGCAGTTCTTC. This sequence encodes CASSLGLAGPLDEQFF. The entire variable domain, with the rest obtained from reference TRBV7-2 and TRBJ2-1, is as follows: GAGVSQSPSNKVTEKGKDVELRCDPISGHTALYWYRQSLGQGLEFLIYFQGNSAPDKSGLPSDRFSAERTGGSVSTLTIQRTQQEDSAVYLCASSLGLAGPLDEQFFGPGTRLTVL.

V is TRBV4-1 and J is TRBJ2-7, with a tentative D call TRBD1 (5 bases). The CDR3 sequence is 15 residues long. CDR1 and CDR2 from the germline V gene are MGHRA and YSYEKL. The ends were cut back, 5 bases at V and 4 bases at J, with 18 bases in the middle. CDR3 amino acids: CASSFLGPRGYEQYF. DNA for the CDR3: TGCGCCAGCAGCTTTTTAGGACCTAGGGGTTACGAGCAGTACTTC.

The chain recombines TRBV6-5 with TRBJ2-6; 8 bases match TRBD1. With V trimmed by 2 bases and J by 0 bases, 12 bases remained unmatched. The CDR3 consists of 20 residues. Germline V gene sequence: CDR1 MNHEY, CDR2 SVGAGI. Here the CDR3 DNA reads TGTGCCAGCAGTTACCAAATTTTGGGACAGGATGGCTCTGGGGCCAACGTCCTGACTTTC. Encoded protein: CASSYQILGQDGSGANVLTF.

The genes are TRBV29-1 and TRBJ2-4, with a possible D match to TRBD1 (6 bases). The V end lost 0 bases, the J end lost 11 bases, and 26 bases lay between the germline ends. This CDR3 comprises 17 residues. Germline V gene data show CDR1 as SQVTM and CDR2 as ANQGSEA. The CDR3: CSVEDPEDRTQGVVQYF. The CDR3 bases are TGCAGCGTTGAAGATCCCGAAGACAGGACCCAAGGGGTGGTTCAGTACTTC.

The table lists this clonotype with a count of one. The J gene is TRBJ1-4, the V gene TRBV3-1, with 7 bases fitting TRBD1. The CDR3 is made up of 15 amino acids. Germline CDR1 reads LGHDT; CDR2 reads YNNKEL (reference sequence). V lost 4 bases to trimming and J lost 4 bases; unmatched junction nucleotides: 6. The CDR3 loop is CASSPGTESNEKLFF. For the CDR3, the DNA is TGTGCCAGCAGCCCGGGGACAGAGAGTAATGAAAAACTGTTTTTT.